This TCR beta chain was recovered during a study of naive and memory T cell subsets. V lost 1 base and J 2 bases, leaving 18 bases between the germline ends. Germline V gene sequence: CDR1 DFQATT, CDR2 SNEGSKA (reference sequence). CDR3 length: 16 residues. An equimolar mix of two oligonucleotides served as the beta constant-region primer for TRBC1 and TRBC2. The ligated cDNA underwent four PCR rounds using SP2 and nested alpha and beta constant-region primers. MiXCR, applied by TCRdb to the UMI-ligation and nested PCR reads, yields one record per CDR3 protein. The table records 100,000 to 150,000 distinct CDR3 sequences, approximately 37% of them present only once. CD4+ T cell IFNgamma after overnight CMV lysate exposure gave donor CMV status. After CD4 positive bead selection, the CD4-negative fraction gave CD8 T cells. Cells stained for CD3, CD4, CD8, CD45RA and CD27 were sorted into four subsets.

About this clonotype itself: Its antigen remains unidentified.

Study conclusions and caveats: TCR counts from RNA may reflect activation-linked expression changes.

Sequenced: central memory CD4+ T cells from blood. J is TRBJ2-7 and V is TRBV20-1; D uncertain. This TCR derives from a human donor in good health. The CDR3 protein is CSARGNAGSLTYEQYF. In DNA form, the CDR3 reads TGCAGTGCTAGAGGAAATGCAGGTTCTTTAACCTACGAGCAGTACTTC.